What follows describes a single T cell receptor (beta chain). Antigen unknown. These data come from a study of cytomegalovirus exposure and HLA in healthy donors. A multiplex PCR was run with 60 Vbeta primers and 13 Jbeta primers. Clones were read by immunoSEQ multiplex PCR, and TCRdb kept only the in-frame ones, dropping some. The sample yields 150,000 to 200,000 clones, about three quarters seen once. Study results and caveats: Using the classifier, cytomegalovirus status was reportedly diagnosed with high specificity and sensitivity. A later examination showed that TCR association rates differed by HLA locus, with DRB1 most and HLA-C fewest.

Germline CDR1 KGHSH, CDR2 LQKENI. This CDR3 is 14 amino acids long. V shed 7 bases and J 1 base; nucleotides not matched to a gene: 7. The receptor's source is a woman aged 25 to 39 in good health and CMV-seronegative. Sequencing used PBMCs. J is TRBJ2-7 and V is TRBV18; 7 bases fit TRBD2. CDR3 nucleotide sequence: TGTGCCAGCTTCACGGCTAGCGGTTCCTACGAGCAGTACTTC. It yields the protein CASFTASGSYEQYF. Together with reference TRBV18 and TRBJ2-7, the CDR3 gives the full variable domain: NAGVMQNPRHLVRRRGQEARLRCSPMKGHSHVYWYRQLPEEGLKFMVYLQKENIIDESGMPKERFSAEFPKEGPSILRIQQVVRGDSAAYFCASFTASGSYEQYFGPGTRLTVT.